A selection of T cell receptor beta chains follows, all from one sample in a study of vaccination effects on CD4 cells after COVID-19. Their antigens remain unidentified. This table comes from immunoSEQ multiplex PCR, and its TCRdb copy is limited to in-frame clones, with some not included. The top ten hold approximately 20% of the sample, which has tens of thousands of clones, more than 60% seen once. The input for sequencing was CD4+ T cells from PBMCs cultured with SARS-CoV-2 spike peptides, taken before COVID-19 vaccination. These receptors were collected from a human donor who received a COVID-19 vaccine. Each CDR3 is given without its conserved first and last residue.

V gene: TRBV7-2
J gene: TRBJ2-7
CDR3 protein: ASSQRLTGSDEQY

V gene: TRBV2
J gene: TRBJ2-1
CDR3 protein: ASSRSGGAYNEQF

V gene: TRBV6-5
J gene: TRBJ2-7
CDR3 protein: ASSSLAGINEQY

V gene: TRBV4-2
J gene: TRBJ2-7
CDR3 protein: ASSPSGPLFGYEQY

V gene: TRBV19
J gene: TRBJ1-2
CDR3 protein: ASTSQGYGYT

V gene: TRBV30
J gene: TRBJ1-1
CDR3 protein: AWSVGTANTEAF

V gene: TRBV12-3/TRBV12-4
J gene: TRBJ2-5
CDR3 protein: ASTTRGAQY

V gene: TRBV4-1
J gene: TRBJ2-3
CDR3 protein: ASSQFGRGSTDTQY

V gene: TRBV27
J gene: TRBJ2-2
CDR3 protein: ASSPDTDTGELF

V gene: TRBV7-8
J gene: TRBJ1-2
CDR3 protein: ASSLGTVIYGYT

V gene: TRBV6-5
J gene: TRBJ1-2
CDR3 protein: ASSHAEGGYT

V gene: TRBV6-1
J gene: TRBJ1-5
CDR3 protein: ASSESADQPQH

V gene: TRBV7-2
J gene: TRBJ2-3
CDR3 protein: ASSLSGTATDTQY

V gene: TRBV28
J gene: TRBJ1-4
CDR3 protein: ASSSPGQGTEKLF

V gene: TRBV28
J gene: TRBJ1-2
CDR3 protein: ASTGDRGHYGYT

V gene: TRBV3-1/TRBV3-2
J gene: TRBJ1-1
CDR3 protein: ASSQERGYLNTEAF

V gene: TRBV29-1
J gene: TRBJ2-5
CDR3 protein: SVRTTSQETQY

V gene: TRBV19
J gene: TRBJ1-5
CDR3 protein: ASSMVGASNQPQH

V gene: TRBV19
J gene: TRBJ1-5
CDR3 protein: ASRNTWGASNQPQH